These T cell receptor beta chains were read from a single sample in a study of early T cells in non-severe SARS-CoV-2 infection. TCRdb used MiXCR to reprocess the 5' RACE reads, holding one entry per CDR3 protein. Here the sample spans 95,000 to 100,000 distinct CDR3 sequences, 13% being singletons. Sequencing was carried out using whole blood. The receptor source for this set is an adult who was a healthcare worker with PCR-confirmed SARS-CoV-2 infection or an uninfected control (not recorded which). The CDR3 runs from the conserved cysteine through the conserved F or W. The order of the fields is V gene, CDR3 length, J gene, clone size, D gene, CDR3 protein, CDR3 DNA. D genes are given only for firm matches. The size of a clone is reported for some rows only, either as once, few or many, or as a class for expanded clones.

TRBV6-5	12	TRBJ2-1	many	.	CASRTDSNEQFF	TGTGCCAGCAGAACGGACAGCAATGAGCAGTTCTTC
TRBV19	15	TRBJ1-5	.	.	CASSWAAGGSQPQHF	TGTGCCAGTAGCTGGGCAGCGGGGGGGTCTCAGCCCCAGCATTTT
TRBV7-2	14	TRBJ1-1	.	.	CASTVQRRNTEAFF	TGTGCCAGCACCGTCCAGAGGCGGAACACTGAAGCTTTCTTT
TRBV5-1	17	TRBJ2-2	many	.	CASSLPNPDGMSGELFF	TGCGCCAGCAGCTTACCTAATCCGGACGGAATGAGCGGGGAGCTGTTTTTT
TRBV5-1	13	TRBJ2-7	once	.	CASSLEGAYEQYF	TGCGCCAGCAGCTTGGAGGGGGCCTACGAGCAGTACTTC
TRBV2	16	TRBJ1-1	many	TRBD1	CASVGRLTGMNTEAFF	TGTGCCAGCGTAGGGCGTTTGACAGGGATGAACACTGAAGCTTTCTTT
TRBV29-1	14	TRBJ2-5	.	.	CSVWGSQPQETQYF	TGCAGCGTTTGGGGCAGCCAACCCCAAGAGACCCAGTACTTC
TRBV20-1	13	TRBJ2-7	many	TRBD1	CSARRQGLYEQYF	TGCAGTGCTAGACGACAGGGGCTCTACGAGCAGTACTTC
TRBV2	13	TRBJ2-1	few	.	CASNIGRYNEQFF	TGTGCCAGCAACATAGGACGGTACAATGAGCAGTTCTTC
TRBV4-1	16	TRBJ2-2	.	.	CASSQERGRPAGELFF	TGCGCCAGCAGCCAAGAGAGGGGACGTCCCGCCGGGGAGCTGTTTTTT
TRBV7-2	15	TRBJ2-2	many	.	CASSLQGSLTGELFF	TGTGCCAGCAGCTTACAGGGCAGTCTCACCGGGGAGCTGTTTTTT
TRBV11-2	16	TRBJ2-2	few	.	CASTLHPRGNTGELFF	TGTGCCAGCACCCTACATCCAAGGGGGAACACCGGGGAGCTGTTTTTT
TRBV7-6	16	TRBJ2-6	.	.	CASSPRTNTGANVLTF	TGTGCCAGCAGCCCACGGACAAACACTGGGGCCAACGTCCTGACTTTC
TRBV28	14	TRBJ1-5	.	.	CASSFGDTYQPQHF	TGTGCCAGCAGTTTCGGGGACACATATCAGCCCCAGCATTTT
TRBV12-3/TRBV12-4	19	TRBJ2-6	few	.	CASSLALGQGRPGANVLTF	TGTGCCAGCAGTTTAGCGCTAGGGCAGGGGAGGCCTGGGGCCAACGTCCTGACTTTC
TRBV4-2	15	TRBJ1-2	few	TRBD1	CASSQERGQLYGYTF	TGTGCCAGCAGCCAAGAGAGGGGACAGCTCTATGGCTACACCTTC
TRBV11-2	14	TRBJ1-1	.	.	CASSLGPWAAQAFF	TGTGCCAGCAGCTTAGGGCCCTGGGCAGCCCAAGCTTTCTTT